This T cell receptor (beta chain) came from a study of control samples from healthy donors and cancer patients. The CDR3 totals 15 residues. The germline V and J ends were trimmed by 1 base and 4 bases, with 13 bases remaining between them. Germline lookup yields CDR1 GTSNPN and CDR2 SVGIG (reference sequence). Sequenced by immunoSEQ multiplex PCR; TCRdb stores in-frame clones only, minus some. The repertoire includes tens of thousands of clones, approximately 80% of them detected once, and more than 13% sits in the top ten. The sequence was obtained from a man aged 50-60 years in good health. Sequencing input: blood. The rearrangement uses TRBV30 and TRBJ1-4; D gene uncertain. The CDR3 nucleotides are TGTGCCTGGAGTGCTGGCGTTGACCGTAATGAAAAACTGTTTTTT. This codes for CAWSAGVDRNEKLFF.